The 15 T cell receptor beta chains reported below all come from one sample, sequenced in a study of T cell responses to AZD1222 COVID-19 vaccine. Assay used: immunoSEQ multiplex PCR; TCRdb lists only in-frame clones, some missing. The sample yields about 110,000 clones, more than 75% seen once. This specimen was peripheral blood, taken on day 0 of AZD1222 vaccination. The source is an adult in good health.

In its sample, this clone was seen once. The rearrangement links TRBV5-1 to TRBJ2-1; D perhaps matches TRBD2 (5 bases). Germline V gives CDR1 SGHRS, CDR2 YFSETQ. V was trimmed by 0 bases and J by 4 bases, leaving 14 bases between them. This CDR3 is built from 16 residues. CDR3 loop: CASSLVAGSRYNEQFF. CDR3 in DNA: TGCGCCAGCAGCTTGGTGGCGGGCAGCCGATACAATGAGCAGTTCTTC.

This chain connects TRBV7-6 to TRBJ1-2; no firm D call. Germline CDR1 SGHVS, CDR2 FNYEAQ. This CDR3 has 13 residues. Trimming left V 1 base short and J 6 bases short, with 9 bases between. The CDR3 coding sequence is TGTGCCAGCAGCTTAGGTCCGGTAGATGGCTACACCTTC. Translation gives CASSLGPVDGYTF.

The J gene is TRBJ1-2, the V gene TRBV6-5, with a possible D match to TRBD1 (6 bases). The CDR3 totals 13 residues. Trimming removed 5 bases from V and 7 bases from J, with 14 bases in between. Germline V lookup: CDR1 MNHEY, CDR2 SVGAGI. The CDR3 here is CASSRTGSGGYTF. CDR3 DNA sequence: TGTGCCAGCAGTCGAACAGGGTCTGGTGGCTACACCTTC.

Concerning this clone itself: At one of its ends the junction is not consistent with the germline gene, which may arise from a read error. The gene calls are TRBV5-6 and TRBJ2-7; D unclear. Germline V lookup: CDR1 SGHDT, CDR2 YYEEEE. CDR3 length: 13 residues. The CDR3 DNA sequence: TGTGCCAGTAGCTTGTTCGGGTCCTACGAGCAGTACTTC. Protein product: CASSLFGSYEQYF.

The chain employs TRBV11-2 and TRBJ1-6, with a weak D call TRBD1 (6 bases). Germline CDR1 SGHAT, CDR2 FQNNGV. This CDR3 contains 16 residues. The germline V and J ends were trimmed by 0 bases and 2 bases, with 8 bases remaining between them. In nucleotides, the CDR3 is TGTGCCAGCAGCTTAGAACAGGGAACCTATAATTCACCCCTCCACTTT. It encodes CASSLEQGTYNSPLHF.

The chain recombines TRBV19 with TRBJ1-1, with unresolved D. Germline V CDR1 and CDR2: LNHDA, SQIVND (reference sequence). Trimming took off 4 bases at V and 2 bases at J, with 8 bases between the two ends. The CDR3 is 13 residues long. CDR3 loop: CASSRTDNTEAFF. The CDR3 nucleotides read TGTGCCAGTAGTAGGACGGATAACACTGAAGCTTTCTTT.

V usage is TRBV4-1 and J usage is TRBJ2-7; D is ambiguous. V was trimmed by 2 bases and J by 2 bases, leaving 10 bases between them. The germline CDR1 and CDR2 sequences are MGHRA and YSYEKL. This CDR3 has 14 residues. For the CDR3, the DNA is TGCGCCAGCAGCCAATCGGCCGAGACCTACGAGCAGTACTTC. It is translated as CASSQSAETYEQYF.

The CDR3 nucleotides are TGTGCCAGCAGGGGGGGAGAAAACCAAGGTCAGTACTTC. Amino acids: CASRGGENQGQYF. This chain links TRBV2 with TRBJ2-7; D might be TRBD2 (6 bases). V gave up 6 bases and J gave up 10 bases, with 19 bases separating them. Germline CDR1 reads SNHLY; CDR2 reads FYNNEI. CDR3 length: 13 residues.

The chain recombines TRBV19 with TRBJ2-7, with TRBD1 matching over 10 bases. V trimming: 5 bases; J trimming: 3 bases; junction bases outside the gene matches: 4. The CDR3 consists of 14 residues. Germline CDR1 LNHDA, CDR2 SQIVND (reference sequence). The CDR3 DNA reads TGTGCCAGTAGTGCCGGGACAGGGGACTACGAGCAGTACTTC. It translates to CASSAGTGDYEQYF.

This sequence joins TRBV11-3 and TRBJ2-7, with 10 bases matching TRBD2. V shed 1 base and J 4 bases; nucleotides not matched to a gene: 4. Per the germline V gene, CDR1 is SGHNT and CDR2 is YENEEA. CDR3 length: 15 amino acids. CDR3 coding DNA: TGTGCCAGCAGCTTAGGGGCTAGCGGGGGTTACGAGCAGTACTTC. This sequence encodes CASSLGASGGYEQYF. Full variable domain (missing parts from reference TRBV11-3 and TRBJ2-7): EAGVVQSPRYKIIEKKQPVAFWCNPISGHNTLYWYLQNLGQGPELLIRYENEEAVDDSQLPKDRFSAERLKGVDSTLKIQPAELGDSAVYLCASSLGASGGYEQYFGPGTRLTVT.

The gene calls are TRBV5-4 and TRBJ2-1, with TRBD1 matching over 8 bases. The germline CDR1 and CDR2 sequences are SGHNT and YYREEE (reference sequence). J was trimmed by 2 bases and V by 3 bases; bases with no gene match: 4. The CDR3 is 15 amino acids. CDR3 sequence reads: CASSSRQGPYNEQFF. The CDR3 DNA reads as TGTGCCAGCAGCTCCAGACAGGGGCCCTACAATGAGCAGTTCTTC.

The V gene is TRBV19, the J gene TRBJ2-2; D may be TRBD2 (6 bases). The CDR3 consists of 17 residues. Trimming removed 3 bases at V and 5 bases at J, with 19 bases between. Germline V lookup: CDR1 LNHDA, CDR2 SQIVND (reference sequence). The CDR3 region is CASSMTPGGVKTGELFF. CDR3 nucleotides: TGTGCCAGTAGTATGACTCCCGGGGGAGTGAAAACCGGGGAGCTGTTTTTT.

The V gene is TRBV6-6, the J gene TRBJ1-3; D gene uncertain. V was shortened by 8 bases and J by 4 bases, with 12 bases between the two germline ends. The CDR3 has 13 amino acids. The germline CDR1 and CDR2 sequences are MNHNY and SVGAGI (reference sequence). CDR3: CASVNPTGNTIYF. In DNA form, the CDR3 reads TGTGCCAGCGTTAACCCCACCGGAAACACCATATATTTT.

This clone showed up just a few times. V gene TRBV11-3 combines with J gene TRBJ2-7; 8 bases are a match to TRBD2. Germline loops: CDR1 SGHNT, CDR2 YENEEA. J was trimmed by 2 bases and V by 6 bases; bases with no gene match: 6. CDR3 length equals 14 residues. The CDR3 here is CASSQTSGPYEQYF. CDR3 in DNA: TGTGCCAGCAGTCAAACTAGCGGCCCCTACGAGCAGTACTTC. Full variable domain (remainder filled in from reference TRBV11-3 and TRBJ2-7): EAGVVQSPRYKIIEKKQPVAFWCNPISGHNTLYWYLQNLGQGPELLIRYENEEAVDDSQLPKDRFSAERLKGVDSTLKIQPAELGDSAVYLCASSQTSGPYEQYFGPGTRLTVT.

This sequence joins TRBV6-5 and TRBJ1-2, with unresolved D. Germline lookup yields CDR1 MNHEY and CDR2 SVGAGI. The CDR3 totals 13 residues. V lost 0 bases to trimming and J lost 4 bases, with 6 bases between them. The CDR3 region is CASSYSTAYGYTF. The CDR3, as DNA: TGTGCCAGCAGTTACTCGACGGCCTATGGCTACACCTTC.